The 2 T cell receptor beta chains given below trace back to one sample, sequenced in a study of T cell changes during pregnancy in multiple sclerosis. Clones were sequenced by immunoSEQ multiplex PCR, and TCRdb holds only the in-frame ones, with some missing. The repertoire holds under 110,000 clones, about 90% seen once, with 2.5% to 4% in the top ten. Here the sequenced sample was peripheral blood, taken in the second trimester of pregnancy. These TCRs come from a female donor with multiple sclerosis, enrolled in a pregnancy study.

This sequence joins TRBV9 and TRBJ2-1; 13 nucleotides agree with TRBD2. With V trimmed by 2 bases and J by 7 bases, 6 bases remained unmatched. Per the germline V gene, CDR1 is SGDLS and CDR2 is YYNGEE. This CDR3 is 16 amino acids long. CDR3 residues: CASSVSPGLAGNEQFF. In DNA, the CDR3 is TGTGCCAGCAGCGTCAGTCCGGGACTAGCGGGGAATGAGCAGTTCTTC.

DNA of the CDR3: TGTGCCAGCAGCCTCATCCGGGTGCGGCAGCCCCAGCATTTT. It specifies CASSLIRVRQPQHF. V gene TRBV5-4 combines with J gene TRBJ1-5; D is unclear. Germline V CDR1 and CDR2: SGHNT, YYREEE (reference sequence). The V end lost 4 bases, the J end lost 7 bases, and 15 bases lay between the germline ends. The CDR3 runs to 14 residues.